This entry describes one TCR beta chain. Germline CDR1 is SGHVS and CDR2 is FQNEAQ. The CDR3 extends over 16 amino acids. Trimming took 5 bases from V and 5 from J; bases not matched to a gene: 6. Assay: immunoSEQ multiplex PCR; the TCRdb copy retains only in-frame clones and omits some. The table lists 84,000 or so clones, just over 90% of them singletons. The source of the sample is a study of OX40 agonist ivuxolimab in advanced cancers. This sequence was found in an adult with an advanced solid tumor such as melanoma, head and neck, liver or kidney cancer. The rearrangement uses TRBV7-8 and TRBJ2-3; 14 bases match TRBD2. Source: CD4+ or CD8+ T cells sorted from blood, taken in a trial of the OX40 agonist ivuxolimab. The CDR3 loop is CASSPGLAGEGDTQYF. In nucleotides, the CDR3 is TGTGCCAGCAGCCCGGGACTAGCGGGGGAAGGAGATACGCAGTATTTT.